A selection of T cell receptor beta chains follows, all from one sample in a study of cytomegalovirus exposure and HLA in healthy donors. Only in-frame clones appear in the TCRdb table, and some are missing; sequencing was by immunoSEQ multiplex PCR. The sample includes 150,000 to 170,000 clones, 65% to 75% seen only once; the top ten take about 3%. The sample consisted of PBMCs. Receptors originate from a man in his late teens or twenties in good health and CMV-seronegative. The CDR3 runs from the conserved cysteine through the conserved F or W. The order of the fields is V gene, CDR3 protein.

>TRBV11-3
CASSFGGLRTDTQYF
>TRBV6-1
CASSEGGGTDTQYF
>TRBV7-8
CASSSPGGTGGTEAFF
>TRBV19
CASSITSGGFADTQYF
>TRBV7-2
CASSSLGGGYGELFF
>TRBV5-6
CASSPTGGSYEQYF
>TRBV7-2
CASRLAGGSGELFF
>TRBV2
CASSTAAAHNSPLHF
>TRBV7-2
CASISAISSYNEQFF
>TRBV6-1
CASSEAGQFYGYTF
>TRBV10-1
CASRASGGLYNEQFF
>TRBV7-9
CASSYSGGGDEQFF
>TRBV7-9
CASSLFSQRPNPDNEQFF